This paragraph reports one T cell receptor beta chain. No cognate antigen has been identified for it. No base-level quality is on record; no much larger clone is a single base apart. The record originates from a study of shared clonotypes between healthy human individuals (dated by TCRdb to the early 2020s). For the study in its entirety: The cohort comprised a couple of women and a few men aged 18 to 49 years. The study deeply sequenced blood TCR repertoires of about five healthy adults to estimate repertoire size and the extent of clonotype sharing between individuals. Per donor, three plates each were used for CD4 naive and CD4 memory, two for CD8 naive, and one for CD8 memory. Per donor, leukapheresis produced somewhere between about 0.9 and 9 billion PBMCs. Libraries were prepared and TCR repertoires were sequenced by different laboratories using diverse techniques, in order to increase sequencing depth and limit assay-specific biases.

Using the deep immunoSEQ assay, multiplex PCR amplified TCR CDR3 regions from genomic DNA. Extracted genomic DNA from each cell subset was distributed evenly across all wells of several immunoSEQ 96-well plates, and each plate was treated as a replicate. Each replicate PCR for sorted subsets received roughly 200 ng genomic DNA, equal to tens of thousands of T cell genomes. Purified libraries were measured with a Qubit 3.0 fluorometer, size-checked on a Bioanalyzer 2100, and measured again with the KAPA Library Quantification kit. Every immunoSEQ 96-well plate was sequenced on a dedicated single-read 150-cycle Illumina NextSeq 550 flow cell. As for the authors' bioinformatics: Because the immunoSEQ output included only junctional sequences and no quality scores, the filtering could not be the same as the filtering used for full-length reads. Sequences were annotated with PyIR, a Python wrapper for IgBLAST v1.9, using IMGT germline references to assign V/J genes and CDR3. Any read was removed if the V/J assignment was weak (E-value above 1e-6), the CDR3 was missing, or the read contained stop codons, out-of-frame junctions, or ambiguous translated residues. V3J clonotypes were defined as sequences sharing the same inferred V gene, J gene, and CDR3 amino acid sequence. Percentage overlap between repertoires was computed as shared unique clonotypes divided by the size of the smaller repertoire. RTK rarefaction, the Chao1 estimator, and Recon v2.1 estimates of unobserved clonotypes were used to assess repertoire richness. Generation probabilities were computed with OLGA for all TCRbeta clonotypes obtained by the gDNA method from a few donors. TCRdb's version of the immuneACCESS table is confined to in-frame rearrangements and falls short of the full clone set. An unresolved V gene accounts for under half of the shortfall where checked; the remainder is of unknown origin. Clonal size and the V and J genes are those of that table, whereas D and trimming came from the DNA. For this sample there are some 2,000,000 clones; 85% to 95% appear just once. The ten most abundant clones make up about 0.13% of the sample.

Sequences GTSNPN (CDR1) and SVGIG (CDR2) are obtained from the germline V gene (reference sequence). CDR3 length: 13 amino acids, cysteine to phenylalanine. The CDR3 DNA has 39 bases and is translated from base 1. V is shortened by 0 bases, J by 7 bases, and the region joining them spans 12 bases. Donors were healthy HIV-negative adults with no recently reported acute infections or vaccinations. Every donor was a Caucasian adult living in Nashville, Tennessee, USA. CD4+ T cells were enriched by magnetic negative selection; naive cells were then positively selected on CD45RA, and the negative fraction formed the memory subset. After blood collection by leukapheresis, PBMCs were isolated using Ficoll-Histopaque density gradient centrifugation and then cryopreserved in the vapor phase of liquid nitrogen. Analytical flow cytometry was used to check the purity and quantity of each magnetically sorted T cell population. Each sorted fraction had its genomic DNA isolated and then quantified by UV absorbance on a Nanodrop 2000c.

Broad study findings and their caveats: Sharing across four donors was observed for approximately 5% of naive CD4, 3% to 3.5% of naive CD8, over 2% of memory CD4, and roughly 0.4% of memory CD8 clonotypes. Based on pairwise subsampling, the degree of clonotype sharing among donors was expected to be affected by sequencing depth. Incomplete sequencing was indicated by rarefaction of sorted-subset datasets, despite the large sequencing depth. Sampling was limited to blood, and TCR repertoires in tissue likely differ from TCR repertoires in blood. Because the study included a small number of donors, the genetic and exposure-history diversity represented was limited. Estimated clonotype richness was generally larger for naive than for memory subsets. Clonotypes shared by all four sorted-subset donors showed higher generation probabilities than non-shared clonotypes.

The sequenced sample was naive CD4+ T cells sorted from blood. Read against the paper, the sample's cell subset or site label means: CD45RA+ positively selected. The rearranged chain carries TRBV30 and TRBJ2-5, with an unclear D gene assignment. The clonotype comes from a man between 18 and 35 years old in good health. This receptor carries the CDR3 CAWSVVGKGTQYF. In nucleotide form, the sequence is TGTGCCTGGAGTGTAGTGGGAAAAGGGACCCAGTACTTC.